This T cell receptor (beta chain) was found in a study of T cells expressing NK-cell markers (dated by TCRdb to between 2020 and 2021). Regarding the complete study: Three sorted T-cell subsets (CD3+CD56+NKG2C+, CD3+CD56+NKG2C- and CD3+CD56-NKG2C+) from fewer than 10 donors had their TCR beta-chain repertoires profiled. Among the eight sequenced donors, only one was HCMV-seronegative, while the other seven were HCMV-seropositive. All eight donors whose samples were sequenced were randomly selected healthy volunteers, three of them men and five women. Libraries were sequenced as 2 x 150 bp reads on Illumina HiSeq 2000/2500, MiSeq or NextSeq. Findings and caveats that apply to the study as a whole: Those dominant clonotypes were again the most abundant among CD3+CD56-NKG2C+ cells in several donors, at roughly 28.3-65%. For about 6 donors, the dominant CD3+CD56+NKG2C+ clonotypes were among the top 10 CD8+ clonotypes and accounted for roughly 1.0-7.5% of CD8+ T cells. Whether the expanded NKG2C-expressing T cell clones were specific for HCMV antigens was left unclear.

On this clonotype itself: Its antigen remains unidentified.

HCMV serostatus was determined by detecting HCMV-specific IgG in serum with a commercial ELISA kit. Peripheral blood mononuclear cells were isolated from blood by Ficoll density gradient centrifugation. Reads for this sample came from an Illumina HiSeq 2000. The TCR beta cDNA libraries were made using 5'RACE template switching, a step that added both a universal primer site and unique molecular identifiers. cDNA synthesis was primed from the TCR beta constant segment and was followed by two successive PCR amplification steps. For the original study's pipeline: MIGEC was used to demultiplex reads and group the reads by UMI, and MiTCR was used to assemble and quantify clonotypes. To remove erroneous sequences, TCR cDNA sequences were retained only when supported by two or more reads. The tcR package was used for downstream repertoire analysis, and clonotypes were matched between fractions using CDR3 nucleotide sequence together with V segment. VDJmatch was used to annotate antigen specificity against VDJdb, with one amino acid substitution allowed in CDR3. TCRdb reprocessed the reads, reporting each CDR3 protein sequence once and no DNA. The V and J calls and clone size come from TCRdb's table, not from the authors' own analysis. The sample's records list approximately 380,000 distinct CDR3 sequences. The top ten hold roughly 5.2% of the sample.

Sequences were obtained from blood T cells: a sorted CD56 or NKG2C T cell subset, CD4+ or CD8+ T cells, or bulk PBMC T cells (not recorded which). The sequence was obtained from a man aged 18-75 years in good health.

For the CDR3, the sequence is CAWSKGQPTDTQYF. The chain is assembled from TRBV30 and TRBJ2-3; TCRdb reports TRBD1, a call that lacks DNA to check it against. The CDR3 holds 14 amino acids from the cysteine to the phenylalanine. The DNA is not on file. Looking up the germline V gene (reference sequence) yields CDR1 GTSNPN and CDR2 SVGIG. The full variable domain, with segments outside the CDR3 supplied by the reference TRBV30 and TRBJ2-3 proteins, appears as SQTIHQWPATLVQPVGSPLSLECTVEGTSNPNLYWYRQAAGRGLQLLFYSVGIGQISSEVPQNLSASRPQDRQFILSSKKLLLSDSGFYLCAWSKGQPTDTQYFGPGTRLTVL.